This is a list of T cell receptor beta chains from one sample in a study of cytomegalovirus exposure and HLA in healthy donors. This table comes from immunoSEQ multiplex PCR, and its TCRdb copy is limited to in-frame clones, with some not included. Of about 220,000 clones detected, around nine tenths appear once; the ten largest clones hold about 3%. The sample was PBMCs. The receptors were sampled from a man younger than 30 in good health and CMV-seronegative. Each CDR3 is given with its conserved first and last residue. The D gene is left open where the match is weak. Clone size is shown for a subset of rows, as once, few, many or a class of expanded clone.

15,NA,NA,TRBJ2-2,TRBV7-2,TGTGCCAGCAGCTTAGGCAGGGGAAAGACCGGGGAGCTGTTTTTT,CASSLGRGKTGELFF
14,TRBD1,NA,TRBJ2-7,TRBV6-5,TGTGCCAGCAGCCCCACAGGGGTCCCCTACGAGCAGTACTTC,CASSPTGVPYEQYF
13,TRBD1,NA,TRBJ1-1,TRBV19,TGTGCCAGTAGTGTGTCAGGGGGCACTGAAGCTTTCTTT,CASSVSGGTEAFF
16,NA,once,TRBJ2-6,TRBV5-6,TGTGCCAGCACCCTTACAGTTTACTCTGGGGCCAACGTCCTGACTTTC,CASTLTVYSGANVLTF
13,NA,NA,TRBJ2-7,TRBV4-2,TGTGCCAGCAGCCAGGGGACTTCCTACGAGCAGTACTTC,CASSQGTSYEQYF
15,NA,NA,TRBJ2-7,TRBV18,TGTGCCAGCTCACCAGCGGTGATGACCTACGGGGAGCAGTACTTC,CASSPAVMTYGEQYF
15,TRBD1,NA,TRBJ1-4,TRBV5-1,TGCGCCAGCAGCTTGACAGGGGCAACTAATGAAAAACTGTTTTTT,CASSLTGATNEKLFF
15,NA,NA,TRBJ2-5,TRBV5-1,TGCGCCAGCAGCTTGGTGGCAGGGGTCCAAGAGACCCAGTACTTC,CASSLVAGVQETQYF
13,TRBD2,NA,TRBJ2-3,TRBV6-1,TGTGCCAGCAGTGCGACTAGCAAAGATACGCAGTATTTT,CASSATSKDTQYF
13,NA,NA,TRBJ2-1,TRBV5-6,TGTGCCAGCAGCCCGAACAGGGCGAATGAGCAGTTCTTC,CASSPNRANEQFF
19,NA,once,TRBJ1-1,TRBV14,TGTGCCAGCAGCCACTCCCCCCGACAGGCCGCCAAGGCGAACACTGAAGCTTTCTTT,CASSHSPRQAAKANTEAFF
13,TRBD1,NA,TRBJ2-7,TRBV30,TGTGCCTGGAGGTTGGGACAGGCCTACGAGCAGTACTTC,CAWRLGQAYEQYF
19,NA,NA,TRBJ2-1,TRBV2,TGTGCCAGCAGTGATATGGTTAGCGGACCGCCTAGCTCCTACAATGAGCAGTTCTTC,CASSDMVSGPPSSYNEQFF
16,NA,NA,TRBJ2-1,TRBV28,TGTGCCAGCAGTTTCGGTGAGGGAGTCTCCTACAATGAGCAGTTCTTC,CASSFGEGVSYNEQFF
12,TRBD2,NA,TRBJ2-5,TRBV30,TGTGCCTGGGCTAGCGGGAGTCAGACCCAGTACTTC,CAWASGSQTQYF
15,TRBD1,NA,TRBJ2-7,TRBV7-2,TGTGCCAGCAGCTTAGGTCTGGGGACAGACTACGAGCAGTACTTC,CASSLGLGTDYEQYF
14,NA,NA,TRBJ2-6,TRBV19,TGTGCCAGTAGTATCGGTCCTGGGGCCAACGTCCTGACTTTC,CASSIGPGANVLTF
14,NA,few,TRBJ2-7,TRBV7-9,TGTGCCAGCAGCGGAGGAACCCCAGGTGGCGAGCAGTACTTC,CASSGGTPGGEQYF
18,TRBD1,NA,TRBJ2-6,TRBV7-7,TGTGCTAGCAGCGAACGACAGGGGCAGTACTCTGGGGCCAACGTCCTGACTTTC,CASSERQGQYSGANVLTF
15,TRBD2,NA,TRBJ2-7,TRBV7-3,TGTGCCAGCAGCCCGGGACTAGCGGGCTCCTACGAGCAGTACTTC,CASSPGLAGSYEQYF
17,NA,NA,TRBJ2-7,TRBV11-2,TGTGCCAGCAGCTTGGCCTTGTGGGCAGGCAGCTCCTACGAGCAGTACTTC,CASSLALWAGSSYEQYF
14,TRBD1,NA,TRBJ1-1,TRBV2,TGTGCCAGCAGGGCGACAGGGGTGGACACTGAAGCTTTCTTT,CASRATGVDTEAFF
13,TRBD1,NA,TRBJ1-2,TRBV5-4,TGTGCCAGCAGCCCCGACAGGGCGTACGGCTACACCTTC,CASSPDRAYGYTF